Sequencing of this T cell receptor beta chain was carried out in a study of T cells in Graves' hyperthyroidism and ophthalmopathy. Study as a whole: Blood from the periphery was taken at initial diagnosis, before any treatment. Study-level results: Median prediction lead before ophthalmopathy onset was around 7 months with the model.

Patients with ophthalmopathy all had a Clinical Activity Score of at least 3, a NOSPECS grade of at least 4 and duration under 3 months. Clinical symptoms, serum thyroxine, TRAb, thyroid ultrasound and orbital computed tomography established diagnosis. The germline V and J ends were trimmed by 1 base and 2 bases, with 14 bases remaining between them. From germline, CDR1 is GTSNPN and CDR2 SVGIG (reference sequence). CDR3 length: 15 amino acids. This clonotype was seen repeatedly, ten times or more. Its antigen remains unknown. RNA transcripts served as the template for amplifying TCR beta CDR3 regions. Carried out on the TCR CDR3, a first-round RT-PCR used the HTBI primer set. From the multiplex PCR reads, TCRdb called clonotypes with MiXCR, one entry per CDR3 protein. The profile shows about 600,000 distinct CDR3 sequences, around 15% of them singletons.

The TCR was taken from a woman aged 40 to 50 with Graves' ophthalmopathy. The specimen sequenced was blood. This chain uses TRBV30 with TRBJ1-2; D call uncertain. In nucleotides, the CDR3 is TGTGCCTGGAGTGCCTACCTCCAGAGGAACTATGGCTACACCTTC. Translated, it gives CAWSAYLQRNYGYTF.